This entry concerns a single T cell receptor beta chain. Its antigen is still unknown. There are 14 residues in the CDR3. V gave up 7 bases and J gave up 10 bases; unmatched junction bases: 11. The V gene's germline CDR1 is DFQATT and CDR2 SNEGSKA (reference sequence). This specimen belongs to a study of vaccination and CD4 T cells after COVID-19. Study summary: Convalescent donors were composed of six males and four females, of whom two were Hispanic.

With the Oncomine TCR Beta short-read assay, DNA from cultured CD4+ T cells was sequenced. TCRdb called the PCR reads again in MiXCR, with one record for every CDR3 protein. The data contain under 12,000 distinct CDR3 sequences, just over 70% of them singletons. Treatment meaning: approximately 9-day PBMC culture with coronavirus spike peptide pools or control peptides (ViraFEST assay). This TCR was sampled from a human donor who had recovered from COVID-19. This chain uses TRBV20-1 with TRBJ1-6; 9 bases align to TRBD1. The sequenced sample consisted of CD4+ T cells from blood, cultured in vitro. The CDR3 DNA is TGCAGTGGGGCGGGACAGGGCTTGATCTCACCCCTCCACTTT. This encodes CSGAGQGLISPLHF.